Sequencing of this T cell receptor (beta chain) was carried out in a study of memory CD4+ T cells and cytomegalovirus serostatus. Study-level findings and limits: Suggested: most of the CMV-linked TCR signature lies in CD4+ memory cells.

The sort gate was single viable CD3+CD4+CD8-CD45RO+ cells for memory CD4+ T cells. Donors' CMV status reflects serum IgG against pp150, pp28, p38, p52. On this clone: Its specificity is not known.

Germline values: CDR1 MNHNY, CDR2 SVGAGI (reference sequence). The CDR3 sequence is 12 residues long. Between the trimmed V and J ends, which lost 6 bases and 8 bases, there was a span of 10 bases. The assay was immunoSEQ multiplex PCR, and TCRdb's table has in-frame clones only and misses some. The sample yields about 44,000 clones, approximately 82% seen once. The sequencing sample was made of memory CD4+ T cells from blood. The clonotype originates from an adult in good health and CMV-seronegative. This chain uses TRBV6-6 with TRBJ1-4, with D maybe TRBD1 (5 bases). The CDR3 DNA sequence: TGTGCCAGCAGCCCGGGACGGGAAAAACTGTTTTTT. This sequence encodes CASSPGREKLFF.